A single sample gave rise to the 15 T cell receptor beta chains below, sequenced in a study of shared clonotypes between healthy human individuals. TCRdb's copy holds only in-frame clones and misses some; the assay was immunoSEQ multiplex PCR. The data hold 2 million to 2.5 million clones, with 80% to 95% observed a single time. The sample taken for sequencing was naive CD4+ T cells from PBMCs. As to subset: CD45RA+ positively selected. All receptors come from a man in his late teens or twenties in good health. Some clones in this sample may be carry-over from other donors' samples.

The chain recombines TRBV7-9 with TRBJ2-6, with D unclear. V dropped 5 bases and J dropped 8 bases, with 7 bases sitting between them. CDR3 size: 12 residues. Germline CDR1 and CDR2: SEHNR and FQNEAQ (reference sequence). This CDR3 reads CASSPSPNVLTF. Here the CDR3 DNA reads TGTGCCAGCAGCCCCTCTCCCAACGTCCTGACTTTC.

This chain connects TRBV7-2 to TRBJ2-7; D is uncertain. The CDR3 spans 14 residues. The V gene's germline CDR1 is SGHTA and CDR2 FQGNSA. Trimming removed 8 bases at V and 0 bases at J, with 14 bases between. The CDR3 loop reads CASRSLSDSYEQYF. DNA of the CDR3: TGTGCCAGCCGCTCATTGAGCGACTCCTACGAGCAGTACTTC.

This chain connects TRBV19 to TRBJ2-1; D possibly matches TRBD1 or TRBD2 (5 bases each). The V end was cut by 7 bases, the J end by 5 bases, with 18 bases between. The CDR3 covers 15 residues. Germline CDR1 is LNHDA and CDR2 is SQIVND (reference sequence). The CDR3 coding sequence is TGTGCCAGTACTCCGGATATGGGACGGCACAATGAGCAGTTCTTC. Amino acids: CASTPDMGRHNEQFF. Looking up the rest from reference TRBV19 and TRBJ2-1 gives the full variable domain: DGGITQSPKYLFRKEGQNVTLSCEQNLNHDAMYWYRQDPGQGLRLIYYSQIVNDFQKGDIAEGYSVSREKKESFPLTVTSAQKNPTAFYLCASTPDMGRHNEQFFGPGTRLTVL.

V and J are TRBV28 and TRBJ1-4; unclear D gene. V lost 3 bases and J 6 bases, leaving 14 bases between the germline ends. This CDR3 region has 15 residues. Germline CDR1 and CDR2: MDHEN and SYDVKM. This chain's CDR3 is CASSLRAGNHEKLFF. The CDR3 nucleotides read TGTGCCAGCAGTTTGCGGGCCGGGAATCATGAAAAACTGTTTTTT.

The rearrangement links TRBV4-2 to TRBJ2-1; 8 bases agree with TRBD2. Trimming took 4 bases from V and 10 from J; bases not matched to a gene: 21. The CDR3 runs to 18 residues. Germline V lookup: CDR1 LGHNA, CDR2 YNFKEQ. The CDR3 nucleotides read TGTGCCAGCAGCCCCACGGGGGTAGCGGGACCTGCTATACGGGAGCAGTTCTTC. It yields the protein CASSPTGVAGPAIREQFF.

This sequence joins TRBV18 and TRBJ2-7; the D call may be TRBD1 or TRBD2 (5 bases each). The germline V gene has CDR1 KGHSH and CDR2 LQKENI. This CDR3 region has 13 residues. V lost 4 bases and J lost 5, with 12 bases in between. CDR3 DNA: TGTGCCAGCTCACGCCGGGACCCAGACGAGCAGTACTTC. The encoded protein is CASSRRDPDEQYF. Drawing the rest from reference TRBV18 and TRBJ2-7, the complete variable domain is NAGVMQNPRHLVRRRGQEARLRCSPMKGHSHVYWYRQLPEEGLKFMVYLQKENIIDESGMPKERFSAEFPKEGPSILRIQQVVRGDSAAYFCASSRRDPDEQYFGPGTRLTVT.

This chain links TRBV6-5 with TRBJ2-3, with D possibly TRBD2 on 6 matching bases. V gave up 4 bases and J gave up 0 bases, with 11 bases separating them. The CDR3 covers 15 residues. Germline-derived CDR1 and CDR2 are MNHEY and SVGAGI. The CDR3 nucleotides are TGTGCCAGCAGTTGGTCTAGCGTGAGCACAGATACGCAGTATTTT. The encoded protein is CASSWSSVSTDTQYF.

The rearrangement links TRBV27 to TRBJ2-1; the D gene is possibly TRBD1 (5 bases). The V end lost 9 bases, the J end lost 1 base, and 13 bases lay between the germline ends. The CDR3 runs 14 residues. Germline values: CDR1 MNHEY, CDR2 SMNVEV (reference sequence). The CDR3 DNA sequence: TGTGCCAGTACTTTCCAGGGTTCCTACAATGAGCAGTTCTTC. It translates to CASTFQGSYNEQFF.

This chain links TRBV5-1 with TRBJ2-5; TRBD2 matches at 16 bases. J gave up 5 bases and V 4 bases, and 11 bases lay outside the gene matches. This CDR3 region has 18 residues. Germline V CDR1 and CDR2: SGHRS, YFSETQ. The CDR3 loop is CASSTGTSGRVYGETQYF. The CDR3 nucleotides are TGCGCCAGCAGCACCGGGACTAGCGGGAGGGTCTATGGGGAGACCCAGTACTTC. Full variable domain (remainder filled in from reference TRBV5-1 and TRBJ2-5): KAGVTQTPRYLIKTRGQQVTLSCSPISGHRSVSWYQQTPGQGLQFLFEYFSETQRNKGNFPGRFSGRQFSNSRSEMNVSTLELGDSALYLCASSTGTSGRVYGETQYFGPGTRLLVL.

The rearrangement joins TRBV2 to TRBJ2-1; D is possibly TRBD2 (7 bases). There are 15 residues in the CDR3. V was pared by 3 bases and J by 7 bases, with 16 bases between. Germline-derived CDR1 and CDR2 are SNHLY and FYNNEI. DNA of the CDR3: TGTGCCAGCAGTGACGCGGGGGCGAACTCTAATGAGCAGTTCTTC. It codes for CASSDAGANSNEQFF.

The chain links TRBV28 to TRBJ2-6; 9 bases map to TRBD1. The CDR3 totals 17 residues. The germline gives CDR1 MDHEN, CDR2 SYDVKM. V was clipped by 7 bases and J by 4 bases; unmatched bases: 11. CDR3 in DNA: TGTGCCAGCACCGGGGGACAGGGCCTTTGGGGGGCCAACGTCCTGACTTTC. This gives the protein CASTGGQGLWGANVLTF.

The rearrangement joins TRBV11-2 to TRBJ2-1; no firm D call. Between the trimmed V and J ends, which lost 1 base and 5 bases, there was a span of 6 bases. Germline V gene sequence: CDR1 SGHAT, CDR2 FQNNGV. CDR3 length: 13 residues. CDR3 amino acids: CASSLASNNEQFF. Here the CDR3 DNA reads TGTGCCAGCAGCTTAGCCAGTAACAATGAGCAGTTCTTC.

J is TRBJ1-1 and V is TRBV18; 7 nucleotides line up with TRBD1. Germline loops: CDR1 KGHSH, CDR2 LQKENI. The CDR3 totals 15 residues. V shed 4 bases, J shed 5 bases, and the junction held 10 bases outside the gene matches. Here the CDR3 DNA reads TGTGCCAGCTCACGGACGAGACAGGGACCTACTGAAGCTTTCTTT. Its protein product is CASSRTRQGPTEAFF.

This chain joins TRBV28 and TRBJ2-5; 12 nucleotides align to TRBD2. This CDR3 is 14 amino acids long. CDR1 MDHEN and CDR2 SYDVKM come from the germline V gene. V gave up 5 bases and J gave up 4 bases; unmatched junction bases: 2. CDR3 nucleotides: TGTGCCAGCAGTGAGGGACTAGCGGGAGAGACCCAGTACTTC. Amino acids: CASSEGLAGETQYF.

The chain employs TRBV21-1 and TRBJ2-7; TRBD2, the table's D call, was not compared with the DNA. TRBV21-1 counts as a pseudogene. CDR3 length: 17 amino acids. CDR3 amino acids: CASSKATSGTEPHEQYF. In nucleotides, the CDR3 is TGTGCCAGCAGCAAAGCTACTAGCGGGACCGAACCCCACGAGCAGTACTTC.